The rows below give T cell receptor beta chains drawn from one sample of a study of regulatory T cells in long-lasting Graves disease. MiXCR was run by TCRdb on the multiplex PCR reads, yielding one entry per CDR3 protein. The sample shows under 700,000 distinct CDR3 sequences, about 16% of them seen only once. In addition, the sample was reused for a study of T cells in Graves' hyperthyroidism and ophthalmopathy.

The starting material was peripheral blood mononuclear cells (PBMCs), obtained at new diagnosis, from a patient treated with antithyroid drugs. The receptors derive from a woman aged 35-65 years with Graves disease. Both conserved end residues are part of each CDR3. The order of the fields is J gene, V gene, D gene, CDR3 length, clone size, CDR3 DNA, CDR3 protein. The D gene is left open where the match is weak. Where a row states a size, it is once, few, many or the class of an expanded clone; other rows omit it.

TRBJ1-1 TRBV28 NA 11 many TGTGCCAGCCTGGAAGGAGATGAAGCTTTCTTT CASLEGDEAFF
TRBJ2-5 TRBV7-9 NA 13 NA TGTGCCAGCAGCTCACCCCTTCAAGAGACCCAGTACTTC CASSSPLQETQYF
TRBJ1-1 TRBV12-3/TRBV12-4 NA 15 many TGTGCCAGCAGGCCATTCGGGGGGGCAATCTCTGAAGCTTTCTTT CASRPFGGAISEAFF
TRBJ1-3 TRBV6-1 TRBD1 15 many TGTGCCAGCCTCCGGGACAGGCTCTCTGGAAACACCATATATTTT CASLRDRLSGNTIYF
TRBJ1-2 TRBV18 NA 16 few TGTGCCAGCTCACCACCGGTGGTAACCCGGAGGGATGGCTACACCTTC CASSPPVVTRRDGYTF
TRBJ1-2 TRBV2 TRBD1 13 many TGTGCCAGCACAGGGACAGGGGACTATGGCTACACCTTC CASTGTGDYGYTF
TRBJ1-2 TRBV18 NA 12 NA TGTGCCAGCAGCCCCGGGACGGATGGCTACACCTTC CASSPGTDGYTF
TRBJ1-6 TRBV5-4 NA 14 NA TGTGCCAGCAGCTTGGACGGGGGGAGTTCACCCCTCCACTTT CASSLDGGSSPLHF
TRBJ1-3 TRBV18 NA 14 few TGTGCCAGCTCACCCCGGAACTCTGGAAACACCATATATTTT CASSPRNSGNTIYF
TRBJ2-2 TRBV5-6 NA 15 many TGTGCCAGCAGCTTGGGACCCGTCGGCACCGGGGAGCTGTTTTTT CASSLGPVGTGELFF
TRBJ1-1 TRBV20-1 NA 11 few TGCAGTGCTAACAGTGACACTGAAGCTTTCTTT CSANSDTEAFF
TRBJ2-4 TRBV6-5 NA 14 NA TGTGCCAGCAGTTACGGGCAGGTGCCCAACATTCAGTACTTC CASSYGQVPNIQYF
TRBJ2-3 TRBV5-4 TRBD2 16 NA TGTGCCAGCAGCACATTTTTAGCGGGGACCACAGATACGCAGTATTTT CASSTFLAGTTDTQYF
TRBJ1-5 TRBV11-2 NA 15 many TGTGCCAGCAGCTCGTGGTTGGGGAGCAATCAGCCCCAGCATTTT CASSSWLGSNQPQHF
TRBJ2-7 TRBV11-3 NA 15 many TGTGCCAGCAGTTTAGGCCACGGGACGAAGCTCGAGCAGTACTTC CASSLGHGTKLEQYF
TRBJ2-3 TRBV19 TRBD1 15 NA TGTGCCAGTAGTTTGGGACAGGGGTTCACAGATACGCAGTATTTT CASSLGQGFTDTQYF
TRBJ2-1 TRBV12-3/TRBV12-4 TRBD1 12 many TGTGCCAGCAGCTCGGACAGGGATGAGCAGTTCTTC CASSSDRDEQFF
TRBJ1-4 TRBV6-5 NA 13 NA TGTGCCAGCAGTTACCTCCCAGGGGAAAAACTGTTTTTT CASSYLPGEKLFF
TRBJ1-4 TRBV6-5 NA 17 once TGTGCCAGCAGTTTAAACACCCGGGCCGCGTTGGGGGAAAAACTGTTTTTT CASSLNTRAALGEKLFF
TRBJ2-1 TRBV10-3 TRBD2 15 NA TGTGCCATCATGCCCCAGCGGGGGGGCGAGCTTGAGCAGTTCTTC CAIMPQRGGELEQFF
TRBJ2-7 TRBV7-2 TRBD2 16 many TGTGCCAGCAGCTTGAACAGCGGGGGTAGCTCCTACGAGCAGTACTTC CASSLNSGGSSYEQYF
TRBJ2-3 TRBV4-2 TRBD2 16 NA TGTGCCAGCAGCCAAGATCGGGGCGGGGGGCTGGATACGCAGTATTTT CASSQDRGGGLDTQYF
TRBJ2-1 TRBV7-6 NA 12 many TGTGCCAGCAGCCGATCGGGCGGGACCCAGTTCTTC CASSRSGGTQFF
TRBJ1-5 TRBV2 NA 15 many TGTGCCAGCAGTGAAGCGACCGGGGTCCCTCAGCCCCAGCATTTT CASSEATGVPQPQHF
TRBJ2-1 TRBV11-3 NA 12 NA TGTGCCAGCAGCCTTTTTTCTGGTGAGCAGTTCTTC CASSLFSGEQFF
TRBJ2-7 TRBV20-1 TRBD1 13 NA TGCAGTGCACTTGGACAGGGAAACTACGAGCAGTACTTC CSALGQGNYEQYF
TRBJ1-2 TRBV20-1 NA 12 many TGCAGTGCTAGAATCGCGGATAATGGCTACACCTTC CSARIADNGYTF
TRBJ1-6 TRBV20-1 TRBD1 15 many TGCAGTGCTAGAGAGGACGGGACAGGGAATTCACCCCTCCACTTT CSAREDGTGNSPLHF
TRBJ2-1 TRBV10-3 NA 12 NA TGTGCCATCAAGAGTACAGGCAATGAGCAGTTCTTC CAIKSTGNEQFF
TRBJ1-1 TRBV2 NA 16 many TGTGCCAGCAGTGGGGGGGGAGGAATGATGAACACTGAAGCTTTCTTT CASSGGGGMMNTEAFF
TRBJ1-1 TRBV18 NA 16 few TGTGCCAGCTCACCAAACTCTCCTGCCAGCAACACTGAAGCTTTCTTT CASSPNSPASNTEAFF
TRBJ1-1 TRBV12-3/TRBV12-4 NA 14 NA TGTGCCAGCAGTTTATGGCAGGAGAACACTGAAGCTTTCTTT CASSLWQENTEAFF
TRBJ2-3 TRBV12-3/TRBV12-4 TRBD2 15 many TGTGCCAGCAGTTTCCGGCCTAGCGGAACAGATACGCAGTATTTT CASSFRPSGTDTQYF
TRBJ2-5 TRBV28 NA 13 many TGTGCCAGCAGTTTACTGGGGCCGGGGACCCAGTACTTC CASSLLGPGTQYF
TRBJ2-1 TRBV28 NA 13 many TGTGCCAGCAGTTCCGAGGCGGAGGGTGAGCAGTTCTTC CASSSEAEGEQFF
TRBJ2-3 TRBV18 NA 17 few TGTGCCAGCTCGCACCGGGGCTTCCGTACCAACACAGATACGCAGTATTTT CASSHRGFRTNTDTQYF
TRBJ1-1 TRBV5-1 TRBD1 13 many TGCGCCAGCAGAACCGACAGGGACACTGAAGCTTTCTTT CASRTDRDTEAFF
TRBJ1-5 TRBV3-1 NA 13 few TGTGCCAGCAGCCAAGGCAGGGGTCAGCCCCAGCATTTT CASSQGRGQPQHF
TRBJ1-5 TRBV3-1 NA 12 many TGTGCCAGCAGCCCTCAGGGCCAGCCCCAGCATTTT CASSPQGQPQHF
TRBJ2-2 TRBV15 TRBD1 15 many TGTGCCACCAGCTCCAGGGGGACGGACACCGGGGAGCTGTTTTTT CATSSRGTDTGELFF
TRBJ2-5 TRBV5-1 NA 15 NA TGCGCCAGCAGCTTGTCGCGGGGGCTGGGAGAGACCCAGTACTTC CASSLSRGLGETQYF
TRBJ2-2 TRBV3-1 NA 13 NA TGTGCCAGCAGCCAAGAAGTGAGCGGGGAGCTGTTTTTT CASSQEVSGELFF
TRBJ2-5 TRBV6-1 TRBD1 13 few TGTGCCACAGGACAGGGCCCCCAAGAGACCCAGTACTTC CATGQGPQETQYF
TRBJ1-2 TRBV12-5 NA 14 few TGTGCTAGTGGTTCGGAGGGAGGTGTTTCTGGCTACACCTTC CASGSEGGVSGYTF
TRBJ1-4 TRBV5-1 NA 15 NA TGCGCCAGCAGCCCTGAGAGGGACCAAAATGAAAAACTGTTTTTT CASSPERDQNEKLFF
TRBJ1-3 TRBV28 NA 14 many TGTGCCAGCAACCGGGCCGGGTCTGGAAACACCATATATTTT CASNRAGSGNTIYF
TRBJ2-7 TRBV28 NA 14 few TGTGCCAGCCTGGAGCGGGCAGCCCTAGACGAGCAGTACTTC CASLERAALDEQYF
TRBJ1-1 TRBV15 NA 16 many TGTGCCACCAGCAGAGCCCTGACGGCTTTGAACACTGAAGCTTTCTTT CATSRALTALNTEAFF